This entry lists 16 T cell receptor beta chains sequenced from one sample in a study of T cell repertoires in aging, cancer and after chemotherapy. Peripheral blood genomic DNA, not sorted cells or RNA, was the template. A mixed TRB-A/B primer pool amplified rearranged TRB by multiplex touch-down PCR. MiXCR, applied by TCRdb to the multiplex PCR reads, yields one record per CDR3 protein. The data show some 2,500 distinct CDR3 sequences, about 25% seen once. The specimen was blood. The origin of the receptors is a human donor with a solid tumor.

Concerning this clonotype: This may come from a read error, since a much larger clone is one base off. J is TRBJ1-2 and V is TRBV19, with D tentatively TRBD1 (5 bases). Germline CDR1 is LNHDA and CDR2 is SQIVND (reference sequence). Trimming took 5 bases from V and 4 from J, leaving 14 bases between them. The CDR3 contains 14 residues. CDR3: CASSLHGDPYGYTF. CDR3 nucleotide sequence: TGTGCCAGTAGTCTCCATGGGGACCCCTATGGCTACACCTTC.

This chain connects TRBV11-2 to TRBJ1-6; weak D call: TRBD1 (6 bases). Germline CDR1 is SGHAT and CDR2 is FQNNGV. Trimming shortened V by 2 bases and J by 8 bases, and 13 bases separated the two germline ends. The CDR3 extends over 15 amino acids. CDR3 coding DNA: TGTGCCAGCAGCTTAAATTGGGGGCCTGATTCACCCCTCCACTTT. This encodes CASSLNWGPDSPLHF. Filled out from reference TRBV11-2 and TRBJ1-6, the complete variable domain reads EAGVAQSPRYKIIEKRQSVAFWCNPISGHATLYWYQQILGQGPKLLIQFQNNGVVDDSQLPKDRFSAERLKGVDSTLKIQPAKLEDSAVYLCASSLNWGPDSPLHFGNGTRLTVT.

This clonotype is large in the sample. The V call is TRBV29-1, the J call TRBJ2-7; 7 bases align to TRBD1. With 6 bases clipped from V and 5 bases from J, the junction kept 7 bases outside the gene matches. The CDR3 has 12 residues. Germline CDR1 and CDR2: SQVTM and ANQGSEA. The CDR3 reads CSVNRGPHEQYF. The CDR3 DNA reads as TGCAGCGTGAACAGGGGCCCCCACGAGCAGTACTTC.

Of note for this clonotype: This may arise from a read error, as a much more abundant clone is one base away. The chain couples TRBV30 to TRBJ1-2, with a possible D match to TRBD1 (6 bases). The germline CDR1 and CDR2 sequences are GTSNPN and SVGIG (reference sequence). V dropped 4 bases and J dropped 8 bases, with 14 bases sitting between them. The CDR3 length is 12 residues. This CDR3 is CAWKRVGGGYTF. For the CDR3, the DNA is TGTGCCTGGAAAAGGGTAGGGGGGGGCTACACCTTC.

By sample fraction, this clonotype is medium-sized (0.01 to 0.1%). The rearrangement joins TRBV19 to TRBJ1-1; TRBD1 is a possible D gene (6 bases). Germline-derived CDR1 and CDR2 are LNHDA and SQIVND (reference sequence). Between the trimmed V and J ends, which lost 5 bases and 5 bases, there was a span of 12 bases. The CDR3 totals 13 residues. Written as DNA, the CDR3 is TGTGCCAGTAGTGTCAGGGGTTGGACTGAAGCTTTCTTT. The encoded protein is CASSVRGWTEAFF.

This rearrangement joins TRBV5-1 to TRBJ2-7; D gene uncertain. The V gene's germline CDR1 is SGHRS and CDR2 YFSETQ. The germline V and J ends were trimmed by 0 bases and 4 bases, with 11 bases remaining between them. This CDR3 spans 14 amino acids. The CDR3 region has the DNA TGCGCCAGCAGCTTGGAACCGGGTAGGTACGAGCAGTACTTC. Its translation is CASSLEPGRYEQYF.

The rearrangement uses TRBV6-5 and TRBJ2-3; 8 nucleotides align to TRBD2. This CDR3 region has 14 residues. The V segment lost 6 bases and the J segment 4 bases; nucleotides outside the gene matches: 6. CDR1 is MNHEY and CDR2 is SVGAGI in the germline V gene. The chain's CDR3 is CASSRGGNADTQYF. CDR3 DNA: TGTGCCAGCAGCCGCGGGGGGAATGCAGATACGCAGTATTTT.

V gene TRBV25-1 combines with J gene TRBJ2-1; a weak D match, TRBD1 (8 bases). Germline CDR1 MGHDK, CDR2 SYGVNS. V gave up 4 bases and J gave up 5 bases, with 12 bases separating them. CDR3 length: 14 amino acids. The CDR3 coding sequence is TGTGCCAGCAGTGTAACAGGGGGGGACAATGAGCAGTTCTTC. It specifies CASSVTGGDNEQFF. The entire variable domain, with the rest obtained from reference TRBV25-1 and TRBJ2-1, is as follows: EADIYQTPRYLVIGTGKKITLECSQTMGHDKMYWYQQDPGMELHLIHYSYGVNSTEKGDLSSESTVSRIRTEHFPLTLESARPSHTSQYLCASSVTGGDNEQFFGPGTRLTVL.

This clonotype was counted between two and nine times. The chain carries TRBV7-6 and TRBJ2-2; D is undetermined. Germline lookup yields CDR1 SGHVS and CDR2 FNYEAQ. V was clipped by 0 bases and J by 3 bases, with 14 bases between them. This CDR3 has 17 amino acids. As DNA, the CDR3 is TGTGCCAGCAGCTTAGCGATAAACACGGATTACACCGGGGAGCTGTTTTTT. The encoded protein is CASSLAINTDYTGELFF.

For the CDR3, the DNA is TGTGCCAGCAGTTTAAGGACAGGATCGAACACTGAAGCTTTCTTT. Translation gives CASSLRTGSNTEAFF. The rearrangement uses TRBV12-3 or TRBV12-4 and TRBJ1-1, with TRBD1 identical over 7 bases. V gave up 2 bases and J gave up 1 base; unmatched junction bases: 4. The CDR3 consists of 15 residues.

In this sample, this clonotype is medium-sized. The V and J genes are TRBV30 and TRBJ1-2, with D unclear. This CDR3 region has 15 residues. Between the trimmed V and J ends, which lost 0 bases and 0 bases, there was a span of 11 bases. Germline V gene sequence: CDR1 GTSNPN, CDR2 SVGIG (reference sequence). The CDR3: CAWSVSRLANYGYTF. Here the CDR3 DNA reads TGTGCCTGGAGTGTATCTCGGTTAGCTAACTATGGCTACACCTTC.

This clonotype is categorized as medium-sized (0.01 to 0.1%). The chain employs TRBV6-2 or TRBV6-3 and TRBJ2-7; 8 positions agree with TRBD2. V lost 6 bases to trimming and J lost 0 bases; unmatched junction nucleotides: 13. The CDR3 loop spans 17 amino acids. Germline CDR1 MNHEY, CDR2 SVGEGT. Here the CDR3 reads CASRPSPSGPNSYEQYF. For the CDR3, the DNA is TGTGCCAGCAGGCCATCTCCTAGCGGGCCGAACTCCTACGAGCAGTACTTC.

By share of the sample, this clonotype is large (0.1 to 1%). The V call is TRBV12-3 or TRBV12-4, the J call TRBJ2-1; a weak D match, TRBD2 (6 bases). The CDR3 length is 14 residues. V dropped 7 bases and J dropped 4 bases, with 14 bases sitting between them. CDR3 sequence reads: CASTGEPWYNEQFF. Written as DNA, the CDR3 is TGTGCCAGCACGGGGGAACCCTGGTACAATGAGCAGTTCTTC.

By frequency in the sample, this clonotype is large (0.1 to 1%). The rearrangement joins TRBV29-1 to TRBJ2-3; D is undetermined. The CDR3 totals 12 residues. V was cut by 6 bases and J by 4 bases, with 11 bases left in between. Germline CDR1 SQVTM, CDR2 ANQGSEA. Here the CDR3 reads CSVAKDPDTQYF. For the CDR3, the DNA is TGCAGCGTAGCCAAAGATCCAGATACGCAGTATTTT.

By share of the sample, this clonotype is medium-sized. This chain uses TRBV6-2 or TRBV6-3 with TRBJ2-7; TRBD1 aligns across 9 bases. Germline V gene data show CDR1 as MNHEY and CDR2 as SVGEGT. The CDR3 runs 16 residues. Germline trimming cut 6 bases from V and 2 bases from J; bases unmatched to any gene: 11. CDR3 residues: CASSAHRDRVAYEQYF. CDR3 DNA sequence: TGTGCCAGCAGCGCACACCGGGACAGGGTTGCCTACGAGCAGTACTTC.

There are a few counts of this clonotype. The chain has TRBV5-3 and TRBJ1-2; D possibly corresponds to TRBD1 (5 bases). TRBV5-3 is an open reading frame whose function is uncertain. Trimming removed 0 bases at V and 1 base at J, with 13 bases between. The CDR3 runs 16 residues. The CDR3 sequence is CARSLVKKGINYGYTF. CDR3 DNA: TGTGCCAGAAGCTTGGTAAAAAAGGGGATTAACTATGGCTACACCTTC.